This T cell receptor (beta chain) was captured by sequencing in a study of OX40 agonist ivuxolimab in advanced cancers. The wider study: The group had a mean age of around 60 years, ranged from about 23 to 79, and was less than 85% male. General study findings and limits: CD8+ T cells averaged more expanded clones than CD4+.

CDR3 length equals 14 residues. V lost 6 bases, J lost 3 bases, and 14 bases lay in between. CDR1 and CDR2 from the germline V gene are SNHLY and FYNNEI. Details on this clone: Its antigen is currently unknown.

Assay used: immunoSEQ multiplex PCR; TCRdb lists only in-frame clones, some missing. The sample holds roughly 53,000 clones, 80% to 90% seen once. The sample consisted of CD4+ or CD8+ T cells sorted from blood, taken in a trial of the OX40 agonist ivuxolimab. This receptor was identified in an adult with an advanced solid tumor such as melanoma, head and neck, liver or kidney cancer. V and J are TRBV2 and TRBJ1-2; no reliable D call. The CDR3 loop is CASREGPRYYGYTF. The CDR3 DNA reads TGTGCCAGCAGGGAGGGCCCGAGGTACTATGGCTACACCTTC.